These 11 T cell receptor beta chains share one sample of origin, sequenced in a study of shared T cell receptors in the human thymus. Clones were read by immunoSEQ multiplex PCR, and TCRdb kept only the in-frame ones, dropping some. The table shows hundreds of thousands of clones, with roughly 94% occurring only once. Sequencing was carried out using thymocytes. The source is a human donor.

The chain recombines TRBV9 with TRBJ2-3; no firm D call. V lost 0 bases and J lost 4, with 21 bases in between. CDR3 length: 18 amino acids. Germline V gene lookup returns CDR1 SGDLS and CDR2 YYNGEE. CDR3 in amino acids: CASSVESSGGGSSDTQYF. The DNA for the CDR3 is TGTGCCAGCAGCGTAGAAAGTAGTGGCGGCGGTAGCTCAGATACGCAGTATTTT.

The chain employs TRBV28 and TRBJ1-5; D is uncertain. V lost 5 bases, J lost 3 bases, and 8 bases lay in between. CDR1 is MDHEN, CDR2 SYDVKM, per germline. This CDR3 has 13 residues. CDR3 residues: CASSHDTNQPQHF. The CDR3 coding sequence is TGTGCCAGCAGTCATGACACCAATCAGCCCCAGCATTTT.

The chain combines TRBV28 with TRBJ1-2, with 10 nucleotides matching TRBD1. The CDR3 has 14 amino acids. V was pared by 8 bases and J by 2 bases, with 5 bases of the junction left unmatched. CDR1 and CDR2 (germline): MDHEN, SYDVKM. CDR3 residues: CASGDRGLNYGYTF. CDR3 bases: TGTGCCAGCGGGGACAGGGGATTGAACTATGGCTACACCTTC.

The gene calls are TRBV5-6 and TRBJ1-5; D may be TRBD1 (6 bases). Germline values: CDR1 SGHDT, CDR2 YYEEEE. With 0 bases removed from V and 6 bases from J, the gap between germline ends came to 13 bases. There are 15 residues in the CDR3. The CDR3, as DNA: TGTGCCAGCAGCTTGGGGGCCGAAGGGGGTCAGCCCCAGCATTTT. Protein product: CASSLGAEGGQPQHF.

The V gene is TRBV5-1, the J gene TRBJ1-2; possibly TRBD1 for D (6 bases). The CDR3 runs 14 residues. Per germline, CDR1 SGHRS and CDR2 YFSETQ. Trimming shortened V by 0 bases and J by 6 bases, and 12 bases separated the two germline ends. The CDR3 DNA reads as TGCGCCAGCAGCTTGGCTCGGGGGCTGGATGGCTACACCTTC. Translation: CASSLARGLDGYTF. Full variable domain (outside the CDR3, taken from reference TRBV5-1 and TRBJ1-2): KAGVTQTPRYLIKTRGQQVTLSCSPISGHRSVSWYQQTPGQGLQFLFEYFSETQRNKGNFPGRFSGRQFSNSRSEMNVSTLELGDSALYLCASSLARGLDGYTFGSGTRLTVV.

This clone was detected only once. CDR3 sequence: CASSPRGGDGNTIYF. The CDR3, as DNA: TGCGCCAGCAGCCCCCGGGGAGGCGACGGAAACACCATATATTTT. This chain uses TRBV5-1 with TRBJ1-3; D gene ambiguous. The V and J ends lost 4 bases and 4 bases respectively, with 15 bases between them. The CDR3 runs to 15 residues. Germline CDR1 and CDR2: SGHRS and YFSETQ.

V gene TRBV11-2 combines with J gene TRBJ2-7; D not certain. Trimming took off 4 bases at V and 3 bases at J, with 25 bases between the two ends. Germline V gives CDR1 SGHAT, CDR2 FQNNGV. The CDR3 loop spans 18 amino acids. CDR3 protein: CASSSLLPPGGKHYEQYF. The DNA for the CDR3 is TGTGCCAGCAGCTCTCTACTCCCTCCAGGCGGTAAACACTACGAGCAGTACTTC.

CDR3 sequence: CSARCYDGYTF. The CDR3 DNA is TGCAGTGCTAGGTGCTACGATGGCTACACCTTC. This chain uses TRBV20-1 with TRBJ1-2; D not resolved. Germline CDR1 and CDR2: DFQATT and SNEGSKA (reference sequence). The CDR3 consists of 11 residues. With 3 bases removed from V and 6 bases from J, the gap between germline ends came to 8 bases.

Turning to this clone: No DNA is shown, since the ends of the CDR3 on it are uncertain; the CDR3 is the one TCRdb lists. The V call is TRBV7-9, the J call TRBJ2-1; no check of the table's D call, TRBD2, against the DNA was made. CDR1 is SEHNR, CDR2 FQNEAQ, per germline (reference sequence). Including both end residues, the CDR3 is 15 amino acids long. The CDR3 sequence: CASLHFGNGVYEQFF.

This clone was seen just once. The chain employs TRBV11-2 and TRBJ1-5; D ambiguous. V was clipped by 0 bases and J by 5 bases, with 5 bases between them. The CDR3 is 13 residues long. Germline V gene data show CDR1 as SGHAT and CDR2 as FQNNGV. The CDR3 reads CASSLELHQPQHF. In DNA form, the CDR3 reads TGTGCCAGCAGCTTAGAACTCCATCAGCCCCAGCATTTT.

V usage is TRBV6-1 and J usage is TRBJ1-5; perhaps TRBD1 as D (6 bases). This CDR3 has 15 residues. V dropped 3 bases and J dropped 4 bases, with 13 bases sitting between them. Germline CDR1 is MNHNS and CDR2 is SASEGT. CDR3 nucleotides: TGTGCCAGCAGTGAGTGGGGGCGAGGGAATCAGCCCCAGCATTTT. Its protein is CASSEWGRGNQPQHF.